This T cell receptor beta chain comes out of a study of T-cell reconstitution after alpha-beta-depleted transplantation in children. A library of TCRbeta sequences, prepared with unique molecular identifiers, was generated. One entry per CDR3 protein results from TCRdb running MiXCR on the PCR reads. In the table there are a few hundred thousand distinct CDR3 sequences, about 11% of which are singletons. V trimming: 0 bases; J trimming: 6 bases; junction bases outside the gene matches: 16. The CDR3 length is 19 residues. CDR1 SGHRS and CDR2 YFSETQ come from the germline V gene. This TCR was sampled from a human donor who donated a stem cell graft to a child with acute myeloid leukemia. This material consisted of PBMCs from the stem cell graft donor, taken from the stem cell graft. The chain combines TRBV5-1 with TRBJ2-1; 9 bases match TRBD2. The CDR3 DNA reads as TGCGCCAGCAGCTTGGGGCCCAACCGCGGGGGGGCCGGAATCAATGAGCAGTTCTTC. Residues: CASSLGPNRGGAGINEQFF.